The clone carrying this T cell receptor (beta chain) came up a few times. Its target is unknown. The data stem from a study of T cells in Graves' hyperthyroidism and ophthalmopathy. Study overall: Once the initial diagnosis was made, peripheral blood was obtained before any treatment.

Exclusion followed for patients with uncontrolled infection, other autoimmune disease, pregnancy or lactation. General observations from the study: Blood held most thyroid clonotypes expanded above 0.001 frequency. Median prediction lead before ophthalmopathy onset was 6.5 to 7 months with the model.

Trimming stripped 4 bases from V and 5 bases from J, with 14 bases between. Germline loops: CDR1 LNHDA, CDR2 SQIVND (reference sequence). The CDR3 contains 14 residues. Authors of the study amplified TCR beta CDR3 regions from RNA transcripts. The TCR CDR3 first-round RT-PCR relied on the HTBI primer set. Each CDR3 protein is one row after TCRdb ran MiXCR on the multiplex PCR reads. The repertoire includes a few hundred thousand distinct CDR3 sequences, about 18% of them detected once, and around 40% sits in the top ten. The clonotype originates from a man aged 18 to 35 with Graves' ophthalmopathy. The source material was blood. This chain connects TRBV19 to TRBJ1-1; no clear D. The CDR3 loop reads CASSTPEMGTEAFF. The CDR3 nucleotides read TGTGCCAGTAGTACCCCCGAGATGGGGACTGAAGCTTTCTTT.